This TCR beta chain was recovered during a study of T-cell memory formation after mild COVID-19. Across the whole study: Clusters were largely donor specific.

MiXCR was run by TCRdb on the 5' RACE reads, yielding one entry per CDR3 protein. The table lists 130,000 to 150,000 distinct CDR3 sequences, 6% of them singletons. Study outcomes and limitations: In second-wave clones peaking day 37, SARS-CoV-2 specificity remained unconfirmed.

This clonotype was observed at least ten times. Its antigen remains unknown. The V gene's germline CDR1 is SGHDT and CDR2 YYEEEE. This CDR3 spans 15 amino acids. V lost 1 base and J 2 bases, leaving 12 bases between the germline ends. The chain combines TRBV5-6 with TRBJ1-2; perhaps TRBD1 as D (5 bases). This receptor was taken from an adult woman who had mild COVID-19 (a few samples of this study predate the infection). Cell type and time point are not known. Sequenced input: PBMCs or a T cell subset sorted from them (not recorded which). The CDR3 sequence: CASSLLSGANYGYTF. Written as DNA, the CDR3 is TGTGCCAGCAGCTTGTTATCCGGGGCCAACTATGGCTACACCTTC. Variable domain in full (rest from reference TRBV5-6 and TRBJ1-2): DAGVTQSPTHLIKTRGQQVTLRCSPKSGHDTVSWYQQALGQGPQFIFQYYEEEERQRGNFPDRFSGHQFPNYSSELNVNALLLGDSALYLCASSLLSGANYGYTFGSGTRLTVV.